This section outlines one T cell receptor beta chain sequence together with its context. Original data processing: Estimation of nucleated cell counts was performed using reference gene primer amplification. Using immunoSEQ multiplex PCR, the repertoire was profiled, and TCRdb retains in-frame clones only, with some absent. V and J calls and clone size follow that table, whereas D and trimming were derived from the DNA. The table records approximately 470,000 clones, approximately 83% of them present only once. The sample is drawn from a study of blood T cell repertoires in COVID-19. Germline V lookup: CDR1 MGHRA, CDR2 YSYEKL. Between the trimmed V and J ends, which lost 1 base and 7 bases, there was a span of 11 bases. The length of the CDR3 is 14 residues.

This chain joins TRBV4-1 and TRBJ2-1; D unresolved. This sequence originates from a human donor in a cohort sampled during active COVID-19. The material sequenced was peripheral blood. CDR3: CASSQVLRSNEQFF. The CDR3 DNA reads as TGCGCCAGCAGCCAAGTGCTTCGGAGTAATGAGCAGTTCTTC.